This TCR beta chain emerged from a study of spatial heterogeneity in lung cancer. As for the study in general: 72 TRACERx patients with early, untreated non-small cell lung cancer donated samples. Those follow-up PBMC samples that were available underwent sequencing, at a median interval of approximately 2 years following resection. The study, taken as a whole, reports: Blood carried ubiquitous expanded tumor TCRs more at resection than follow-up.

To note about this clonotype: Antigen unknown. A junction end diverges from the germline sequence, so it may reflect a read error.

TCRdb reanalysed the 5' RACE reads using MiXCR and keeps one entry per CDR3 protein. Altogether about 27,000 distinct CDR3 sequences are present, over 5% being singletons, with the ten largest covering more than 20%. As for time point: blood at routine non-recurrence follow-up after resection. Tumor, nontumor lung or frozen PBMC supplied whole RNA, sequenced without sorting. Per germline, CDR1 SEHNR and CDR2 FQNEAQ (reference sequence). The CDR3 sequence is 14 residues long. Specimen: PBMCs, collected at follow-up. The chain employs TRBV7-9 and TRBJ2-7; TRBD2 aligns across 7 bases. The clonotype originates from a female donor with early-stage non-small cell lung cancer. The CDR3 sequence: CASTLEGRADEQYF. DNA for the CDR3: TGTGCCAGCACCTTAGAGGGGAGGGCCGACGAGCAGTACTTC.